This T cell receptor beta chain was identified during a study of blood T cell repertoires in COVID-19. Study-level information: Samples came from the United States, Italy and Spain, spanning acute and convalescent COVID-19. T cells, B-cell-depleted T cells, or PBMCs supplied cDNA or gDNA.

Authors' data handling: The authors estimated nucleated cell counts from reference gene primer amplification. Libraries were prepared by immunoSEQ multiplex PCR; TCRdb keeps only in-frame clonotypes and omits some of them. V and J calls and clone size are copied from that table; D and trimming were computed from the DNA. The sample lists about 30,000 clones, 87% occurring once. The CDR3 length is 15 residues. The germline V gene has CDR1 PRHDT and CDR2 FYEKMQ (reference sequence). The V gene end was trimmed by 5 bases and the J gene end by 7 bases; junction bases not matched to a gene: 10. This sequence was found in a man aged 55 to 69 with active COVID-19. The specimen was peripheral blood. V gene TRBV13 combines with J gene TRBJ2-1; 8 nucleotides line up with TRBD2. Written as DNA, the CDR3 is TGTGCCAGCAGCCGAATACCGCGGGGGGAAAATGAGCAGTTCTTC. It codes for CASSRIPRGENEQFF.